This T cell receptor (beta chain) was obtained from a study of cytomegalovirus exposure and HLA in healthy donors. Study outcomes and limitations: Roughly uniform sequencing depth across donors was assumed, possibly incorrectly. Being productive about 87% or about 30% of the time was typical of most TCR beta V segments in an earlier analysis. Another analysis was done later, and it associated around 16,000 TCR beta sequences with HLA alleles at 0.05 false discovery rate.

PCR involved 60 Vbeta and 13 Jbeta primers. Some clones are missing from TCRdb's copy, which holds only in-frame ones; the method was immunoSEQ multiplex PCR. Among about 73,000 clones listed, 75% were seen once. The germline V gene encodes CDR1 SGHRS and CDR2 YFSETQ. Germline trimming cut 2 bases from V and 1 base from J; bases unmatched to any gene: 5. This CDR3 spans 15 amino acids. The donors were healthy bone marrow donors. In regard to this clone: The target antigen is unknown.

This clonotype was sampled from a man aged 70 or older in good health and CMV-seronegative. The gene calls are TRBV5-1 and TRBJ2-5, with 7 bases identical to TRBD2. The sequenced sample was PBMCs. In DNA form, the CDR3 reads TGCGCCAGCAGCTTCGGCGGGGGAGGCCAAGAGACCCAGTACTTC. This translates into CASSFGGGGQETQYF.